This section outlines one TCR beta chain sequence together with its context. This CDR3 is built from 11 residues. Trimming left V 8 bases short and J 5 bases short, with 6 bases between. Germline-derived CDR1 and CDR2 are SNHLY and FYNNEI. Blood CD8+ and CD4+ T cells underwent high-throughput TCR beta sequencing. Healthy donors were controls matched for age and sex. CD8+ and CD4+ T cells were negatively isolated; TEMRA cells were FACS-enriched. This specimen comes from a study of CD8 T cells in Susac syndrome. The authors reverse transcribed about 0.5 to 1 ug RNA with random hexamers. With immunoSEQ multiplex PCR, TCR beta CDR3 was amplified across 54 Vbeta and 13 Jbeta. Each CDR3 protein gets one entry after TCRdb re-called the immunoSEQ multiplex PCR reads with MiXCR. The data show 150,000 to 200,000 distinct CDR3 sequences, around 93% seen once.

V is TRBV2 and J is TRBJ2-2; tentative D call: TRBD2 (6 bases). The receptor's source is a human donor in good health. The specimen was CD4+ T cells from PBMCs. For the CDR3, the DNA is TGTGCCAGCGGGAGGACCGGGGAGCTGTTTTTT. Translated: CASGRTGELFF.